This entry lists 4 T cell receptor beta chains sequenced from one sample in a study of Ad26.COV2.S vaccination and SARS-CoV-2 variants. The data were produced by immunoSEQ multiplex PCR, yet TCRdb's version contains in-frame clones alone and is incomplete. This table holds 500,000 or so clones, roughly 89% found once. Treatment of the sample: some 20 received Ad26.COV2.S at low or high dose, single or two shots; roughly five received placebo; per-sample allocation not given. Sampling was done on day 63 after the first vaccine or placebo injection. This specimen consisted of peripheral blood, obtained in a trial of Ad26.COV2.S vaccine versus placebo. The source is a person aged 18-60 years who received the Ad26.COV2.S COVID-19 vaccine or a placebo.

In its sample, this clone was seen once. The V gene is TRBV9, the J gene TRBJ1-4, with TRBD1 matching over 9 bases. V lost 4 bases and J lost 6; bases outside the gene matches: 4. Germline V gene lookup returns CDR1 SGDLS and CDR2 YYNGEE. The CDR3 contains 14 residues. The CDR3 DNA is TGTGCCAGCAGCTCCCGGACAGGGGATGAAAAACTGTTTTTT. It codes for CASSSRTGDEKLFF.

This chain connects TRBV4-3 to TRBJ2-3, with TRBD2 as a possible D gene (6 bases). The CDR3 has 17 amino acids. Trimming stripped 0 bases from V and 6 bases from J, with 19 bases between. Germline V gene sequence: CDR1 LGHNA, CDR2 YSLEER. The CDR3 protein is CASSQERFGGSSDTQYF. The CDR3 region has the DNA TGCGCCAGCAGCCAAGAAAGGTTTGGGGGGTCATCGGATACGCAGTATTTT.

The chain couples TRBV19 to TRBJ1-2; a weak D match, TRBD1 (5 bases). V was clipped by 1 base and J by 4 bases, with 19 bases between them. CDR3 length: 17 residues. CDR1 LNHDA and CDR2 SQIVND come from the germline V gene (reference sequence). The CDR3 DNA sequence: TGTGCCAGTAGTATAGTCGGGGGGGACCTCTTTTTCTATGGCTACACCTTC. Protein sequence: CASSIVGGDLFFYGYTF. The whole variable domain, remainder taken from reference TRBV19 and TRBJ1-2, is DGGITQSPKYLFRKEGQNVTLSCEQNLNHDAMYWYRQDPGQGLRLIYYSQIVNDFQKGDIAEGYSVSREKKESFPLTVTSAQKNPTAFYLCASSIVGGDLFFYGYTFGSGTRLTVV.

For the CDR3, the DNA is TGCGCCAGCAGCCCCTCCCAACTCAAGACCCAGTACTTC. Translating gives CASSPSQLKTQYF. V gene TRBV4-1 combines with J gene TRBJ2-5; D uncertain. Germline values: CDR1 MGHRA, CDR2 YSYEKL. V lost 4 bases, J lost 6 bases, and 12 bases lay in between. The CDR3 has 13 amino acids.